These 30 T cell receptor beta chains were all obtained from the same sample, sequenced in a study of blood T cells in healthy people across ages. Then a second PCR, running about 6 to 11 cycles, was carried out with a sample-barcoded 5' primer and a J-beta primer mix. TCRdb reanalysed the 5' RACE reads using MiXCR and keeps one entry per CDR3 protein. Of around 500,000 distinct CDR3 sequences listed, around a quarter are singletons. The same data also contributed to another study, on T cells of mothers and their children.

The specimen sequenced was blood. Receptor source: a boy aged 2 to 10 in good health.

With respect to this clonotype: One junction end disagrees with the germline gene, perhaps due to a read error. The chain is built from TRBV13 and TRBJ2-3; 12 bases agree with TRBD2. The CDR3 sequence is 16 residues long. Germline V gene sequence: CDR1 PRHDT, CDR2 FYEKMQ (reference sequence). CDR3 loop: CASSYLAGGRTDTQYF. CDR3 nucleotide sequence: TGTGCCAGCAGCTATCTAGCGGGGGGGCGTACAGATACACAGTATTTT.

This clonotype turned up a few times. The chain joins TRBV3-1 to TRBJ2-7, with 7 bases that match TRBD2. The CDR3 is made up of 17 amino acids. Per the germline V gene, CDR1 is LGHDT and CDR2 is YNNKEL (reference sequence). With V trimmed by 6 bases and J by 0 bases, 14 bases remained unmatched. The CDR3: CASSPNVLRGSSYEQYF. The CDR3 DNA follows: TGTGCCAGCAGTCCCAATGTACTGCGGGGGAGCTCCTACGAGCAGTACTTC.

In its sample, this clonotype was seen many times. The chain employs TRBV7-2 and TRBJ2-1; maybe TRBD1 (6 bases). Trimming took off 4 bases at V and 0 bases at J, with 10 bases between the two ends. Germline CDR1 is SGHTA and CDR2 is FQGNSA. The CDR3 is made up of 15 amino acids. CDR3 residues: CASSSGQSSYNEQFF. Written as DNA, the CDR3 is TGTGCCAGCAGCTCCGGACAGTCCTCCTACAATGAGCAGTTCTTC.

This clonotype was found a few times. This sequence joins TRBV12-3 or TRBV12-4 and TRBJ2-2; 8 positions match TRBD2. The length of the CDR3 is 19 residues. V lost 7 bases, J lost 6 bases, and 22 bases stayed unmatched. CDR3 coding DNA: TGTGCCAGCATCACAGAGGTGGGACTAGGGGGTTCGGACGCCGGGGAGCTGTTTTTT. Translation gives CASITEVGLGGSDAGELFF.

In DNA, the CDR3 is TGCGCCAGCAGACGAGGAGGGCTCCTCTCTGGAAACACCATATATTTT. It translates to CASRRGGLLSGNTIYF. V gene TRBV5-1 combines with J gene TRBJ1-3, with no clear D. In germline, CDR1 is SGHRS, CDR2 YFSETQ. CDR3 size: 16 residues. Trimming left V 5 bases short and J 0 bases short, with 15 bases between.

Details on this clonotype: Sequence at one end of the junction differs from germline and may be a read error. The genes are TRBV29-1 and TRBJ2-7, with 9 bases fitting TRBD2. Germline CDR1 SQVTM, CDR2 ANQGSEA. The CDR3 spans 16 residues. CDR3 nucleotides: TGCAGCGTCGAAGAGCTGGAGCGGGGGGCCTCCTACGAGCAGTACTTC. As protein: CSVEELERGASYEQYF.

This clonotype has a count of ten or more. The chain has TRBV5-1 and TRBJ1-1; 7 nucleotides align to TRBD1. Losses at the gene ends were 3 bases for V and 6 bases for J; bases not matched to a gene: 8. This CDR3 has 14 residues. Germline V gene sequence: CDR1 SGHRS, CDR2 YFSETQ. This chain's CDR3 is CASSSGGTVPEAFF. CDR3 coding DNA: TGCGCCAGCAGCTCGGGGGGGACAGTCCCTGAAGCTTTCTTT.

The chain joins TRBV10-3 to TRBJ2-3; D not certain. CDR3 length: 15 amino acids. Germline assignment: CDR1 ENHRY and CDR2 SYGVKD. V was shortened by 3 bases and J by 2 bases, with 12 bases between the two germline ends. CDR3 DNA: TGTGCCATCAGTGAAGGCAACAGACCCACAGATACGCAGTATTTT. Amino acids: CAISEGNRPTDTQYF.

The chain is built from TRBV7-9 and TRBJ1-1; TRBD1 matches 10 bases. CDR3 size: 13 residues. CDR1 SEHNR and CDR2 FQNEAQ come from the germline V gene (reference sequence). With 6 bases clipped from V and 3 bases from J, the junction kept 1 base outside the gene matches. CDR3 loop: CASRGQGDTEAFF. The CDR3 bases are TGTGCCAGCAGAGGACAGGGGGACACTGAAGCTTTCTTT.

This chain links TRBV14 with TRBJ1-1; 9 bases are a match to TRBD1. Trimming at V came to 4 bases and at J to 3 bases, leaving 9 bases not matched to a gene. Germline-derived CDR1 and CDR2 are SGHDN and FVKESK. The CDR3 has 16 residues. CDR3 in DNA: TGTGCCAGCAGCCTCTTCTACAGGGGGCGGGACACTGAAGCTTTCTTT. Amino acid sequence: CASSLFYRGRDTEAFF.

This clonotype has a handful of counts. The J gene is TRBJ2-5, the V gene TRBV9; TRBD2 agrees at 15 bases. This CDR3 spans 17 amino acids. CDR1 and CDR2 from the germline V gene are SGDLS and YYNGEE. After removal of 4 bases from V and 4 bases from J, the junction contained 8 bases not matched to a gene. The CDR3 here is CASSPRRTSGRGETQYF. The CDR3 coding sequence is TGTGCCAGCAGCCCTCGTAGGACTAGCGGGAGGGGAGAGACCCAGTACTTC.

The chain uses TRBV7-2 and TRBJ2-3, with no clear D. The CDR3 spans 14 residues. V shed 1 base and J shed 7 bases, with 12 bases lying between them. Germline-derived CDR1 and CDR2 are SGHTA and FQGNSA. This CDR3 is CASSLGSSEHTQYF. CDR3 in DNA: TGTGCCAGCAGCTTAGGGAGTTCCGAACATACGCAGTATTTT. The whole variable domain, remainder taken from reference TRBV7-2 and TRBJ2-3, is GAGVSQSPSNKVTEKGKDVELRCDPISGHTALYWYRQSLGQGLEFLIYFQGNSAPDKSGLPSDRFSAERTGGSVSTLTIQRTQQEDSAVYLCASSLGSSEHTQYFGPGTRLTVL.

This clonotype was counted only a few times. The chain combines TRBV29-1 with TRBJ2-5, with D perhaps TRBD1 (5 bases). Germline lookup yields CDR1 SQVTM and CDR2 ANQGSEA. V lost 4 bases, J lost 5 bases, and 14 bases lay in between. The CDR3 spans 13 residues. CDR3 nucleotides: TGCAGCGTTGTGGGCAGGGCCCTGGAGACCCAGTACTTC. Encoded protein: CSVVGRALETQYF.

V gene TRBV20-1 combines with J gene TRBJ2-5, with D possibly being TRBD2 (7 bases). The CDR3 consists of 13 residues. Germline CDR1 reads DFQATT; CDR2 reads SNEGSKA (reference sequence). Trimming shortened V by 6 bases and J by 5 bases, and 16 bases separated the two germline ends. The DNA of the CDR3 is TGCAGTGCCCCAGAGGGGGGGAGGGAGACCCAGTACTTC. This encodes CSAPEGGRETQYF.

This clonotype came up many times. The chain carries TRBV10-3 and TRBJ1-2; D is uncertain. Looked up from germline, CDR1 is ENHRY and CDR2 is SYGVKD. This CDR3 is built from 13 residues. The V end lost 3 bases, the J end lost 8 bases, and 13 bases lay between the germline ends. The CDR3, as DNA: TGTGCCATCAGTGATGGCCCTGGTAGAGGCTACACCTTC. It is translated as CAISDGPGRGYTF.

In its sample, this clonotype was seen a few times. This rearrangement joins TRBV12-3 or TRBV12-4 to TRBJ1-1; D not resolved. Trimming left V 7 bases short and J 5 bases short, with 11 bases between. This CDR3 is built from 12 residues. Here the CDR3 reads CASNFAGTEAFF. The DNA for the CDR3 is TGTGCCAGCAATTTTGCCGGTACTGAAGCTTTCTTT.

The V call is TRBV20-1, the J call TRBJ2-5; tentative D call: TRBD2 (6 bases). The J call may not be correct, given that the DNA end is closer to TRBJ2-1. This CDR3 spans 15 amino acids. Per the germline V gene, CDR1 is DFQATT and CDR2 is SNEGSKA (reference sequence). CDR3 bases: TGCAGTGCTAGTGCCCGGAGGGAATCAACCAATGAGCAGTTCTTC. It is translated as CSASARRESTNEQFF.

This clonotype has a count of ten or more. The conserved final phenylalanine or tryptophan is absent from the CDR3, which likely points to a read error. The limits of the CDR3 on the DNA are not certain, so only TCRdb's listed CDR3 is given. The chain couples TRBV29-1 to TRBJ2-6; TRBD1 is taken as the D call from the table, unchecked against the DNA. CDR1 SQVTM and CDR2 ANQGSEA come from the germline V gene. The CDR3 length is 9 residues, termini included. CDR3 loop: CSPMASGKV.

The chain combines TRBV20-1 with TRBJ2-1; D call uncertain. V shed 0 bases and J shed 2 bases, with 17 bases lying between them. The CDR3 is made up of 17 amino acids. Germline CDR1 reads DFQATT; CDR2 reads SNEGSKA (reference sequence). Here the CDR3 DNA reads TGCAGTGCTAGAGAACCCATGGACGCCATCGCCTACAATGAGCAGTTCTTC. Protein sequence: CSAREPMDAIAYNEQFF.

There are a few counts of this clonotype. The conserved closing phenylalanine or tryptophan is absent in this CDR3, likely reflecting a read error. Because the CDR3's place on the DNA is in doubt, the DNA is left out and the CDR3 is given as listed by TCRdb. The CDR3 loop reads CASSALLAQEYC. The V gene is TRBV2, the J gene TRBJ2-3; the table's D call TRBD2 went unverified against the DNA. Germline V gene lookup returns CDR1 SNHLY and CDR2 FYNNEI. The CDR3 is 12 amino acids in total, end residues counted.

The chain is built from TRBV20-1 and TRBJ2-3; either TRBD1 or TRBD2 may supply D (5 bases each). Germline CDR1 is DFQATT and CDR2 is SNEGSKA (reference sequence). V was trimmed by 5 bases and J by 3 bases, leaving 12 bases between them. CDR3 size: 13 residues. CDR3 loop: CSAWDLGTDTQYF. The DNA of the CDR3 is TGCAGTGCTTGGGACCTAGGGACAGATACGCAGTATTTT.

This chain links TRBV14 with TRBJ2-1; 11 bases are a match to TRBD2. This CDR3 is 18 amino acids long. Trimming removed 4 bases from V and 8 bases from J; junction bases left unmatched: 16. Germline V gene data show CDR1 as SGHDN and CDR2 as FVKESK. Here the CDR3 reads CASSPFTGLAGLGDEQFF. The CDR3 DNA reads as TGTGCCAGCAGCCCTTTCACCGGACTAGCGGGTTTAGGCGATGAGCAGTTCTTC.

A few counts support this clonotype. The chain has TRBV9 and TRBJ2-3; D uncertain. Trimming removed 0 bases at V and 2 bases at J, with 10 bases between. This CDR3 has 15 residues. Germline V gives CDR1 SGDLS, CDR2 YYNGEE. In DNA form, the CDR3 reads TGTGCCAGCAGCGTAGATGGCGGATACACAGATACGCAGTATTTT. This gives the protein CASSVDGGYTDTQYF. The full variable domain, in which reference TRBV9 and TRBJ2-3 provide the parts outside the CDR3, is DSGVTQTPKHLITATGQRVTLRCSPRSGDLSVYWYQQSLDQGLQFLIQYYNGEERAKGNILERFSAQQFPDLHSELNLSSLELGDSALYFCASSVDGGYTDTQYFGPGTRLTVL.

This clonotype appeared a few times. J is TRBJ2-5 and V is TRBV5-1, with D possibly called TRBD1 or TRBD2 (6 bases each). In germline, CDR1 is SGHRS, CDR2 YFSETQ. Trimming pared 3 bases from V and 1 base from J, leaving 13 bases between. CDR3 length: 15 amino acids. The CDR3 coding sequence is TGCGCCAGCAGCTCCCATTGGGGGGCCCAAGAGACCCAGTACTTC. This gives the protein CASSSHWGAQETQYF.

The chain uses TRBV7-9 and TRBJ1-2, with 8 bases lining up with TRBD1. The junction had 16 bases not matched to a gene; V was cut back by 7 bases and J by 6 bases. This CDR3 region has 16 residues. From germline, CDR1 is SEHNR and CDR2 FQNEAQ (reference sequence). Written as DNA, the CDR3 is TGTGCCAGCAAAGGCCCCACTGGCACAGGGGGTGATGGCTACACCTTC. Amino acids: CASKGPTGTGGDGYTF.

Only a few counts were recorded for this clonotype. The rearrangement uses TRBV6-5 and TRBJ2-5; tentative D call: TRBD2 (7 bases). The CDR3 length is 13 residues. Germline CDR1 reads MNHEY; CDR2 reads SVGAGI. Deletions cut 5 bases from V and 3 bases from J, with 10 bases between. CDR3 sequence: CASSQGTKETQYF. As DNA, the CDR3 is TGTGCCAGCAGTCAGGGGACTAAAGAGACCCAGTACTTC.

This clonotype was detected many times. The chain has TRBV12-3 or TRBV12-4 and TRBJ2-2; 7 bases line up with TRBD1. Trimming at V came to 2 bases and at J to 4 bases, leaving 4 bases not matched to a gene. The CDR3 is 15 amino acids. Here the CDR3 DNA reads TGTGCCAGCAGTTTAAGGGGGCTCTTCACCGGGGAGCTGTTTTTT. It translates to CASSLRGLFTGELFF.

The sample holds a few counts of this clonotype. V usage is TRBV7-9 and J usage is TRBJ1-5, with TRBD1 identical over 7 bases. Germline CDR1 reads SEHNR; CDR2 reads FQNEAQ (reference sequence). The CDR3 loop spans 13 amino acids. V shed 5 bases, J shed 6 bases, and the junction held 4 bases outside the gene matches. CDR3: CASSMTGTQPQHF. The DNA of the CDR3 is TGTGCCAGCAGCATGACAGGGACTCAGCCCCAGCATTTT.

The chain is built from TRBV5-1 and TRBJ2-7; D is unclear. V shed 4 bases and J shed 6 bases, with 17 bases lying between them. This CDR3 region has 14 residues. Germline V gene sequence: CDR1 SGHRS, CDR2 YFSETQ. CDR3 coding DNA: TGCGCCAGCAGCATGGATGGTAGCTTGAGCGAGCAGTACGTC. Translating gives CASSMDGSLSEQYV.

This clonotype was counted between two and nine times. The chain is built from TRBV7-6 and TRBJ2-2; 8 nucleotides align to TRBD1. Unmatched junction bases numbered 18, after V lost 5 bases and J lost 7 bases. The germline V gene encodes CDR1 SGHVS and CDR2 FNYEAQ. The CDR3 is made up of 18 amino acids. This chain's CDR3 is CASSPDRYQGAQGGELFF. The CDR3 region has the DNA TGTGCCAGCAGCCCAGATCGGTACCAGGGGGCGCAAGGCGGGGAGCTGTTTTTT.